This T cell receptor (beta chain) comes out of a study of blood T cell repertoires in COVID-19. Study summary: COVID-19 samples collected from the United States, Italy and Spain covered acute and convalescent phases. The cDNA or gDNA used as material had been derived from T cells, B-cell-depleted T cells, or PBMCs.

Trimming removed 4 bases at V and 0 bases at J, with 13 bases between. The CDR3 consists of 17 residues. The germline gives CDR1 LNHDA, CDR2 SQIVND (reference sequence). In the original processing: Reference gene primer amplification yielded estimated nucleated cell counts. Method: immunoSEQ multiplex PCR; TCRdb's copy keeps in-frame clones and lacks some. V, J and clone size derive from that table, while D and trimming were established from the DNA sequence. The table records more than 120,000 clones, roughly 90% of them present only once. The sequenced sample consisted of peripheral blood. V is TRBV19 and J is TRBJ1-6; tentative D call: TRBD1 (5 bases). This TCR was sampled from a human donor in a cohort sampled during active COVID-19. The CDR3 DNA sequence: TGTGCCAGTAGTACCCAGGGATTAAGCTCCTATAATTCACCCCTCCACTTT. It encodes CASSTQGLSSYNSPLHF.